A selection of T cell receptor beta chains follows, all from one sample in a study of cytomegalovirus exposure and HLA in healthy donors. Sequencing used immunoSEQ multiplex PCR; TCRdb keeps in-frame clones, though not all of them. Of over 200,000 clones listed, about 81% were seen once; the top ten hold 6%. Sample: PBMCs. These receptors were taken from a man aged 35-49 years in good health and CMV-seropositive. Both conserved end residues are part of each CDR3. D genes are given only for firm matches. The size field is filled for only some rows; it gives once, few, many or a size class.

D,size,J,length,V,DNA,CDR3
.,once,TRBJ1-5,12,TRBV4-1,TGCGCCAGCAGCCCAAACCGGGGTCCCCAGCATTTT,CASSPNRGPQHF
.,few,TRBJ2-1,15,TRBV18,TGTGCCAGCTCCCCCACGCAGGGGATCTACAATGAGCAGTTCTTC,CASSPTQGIYNEQFF
TRBD1,.,TRBJ1-1,14,TRBV27,TGTGCCAGCAGTTATGCAGGGGGGAGCACTGAAGCTTTCTTT,CASSYAGGSTEAFF
.,.,TRBJ1-3,15,TRBV6-1,TGTGCCAGCAGTGAAGACGTGGGGGCCGGAAACACCATATATTTT,CASSEDVGAGNTIYF
TRBD2,.,TRBJ2-1,16,TRBV4-1,TGCGCCAGCAGCCACCGACTAGCGGGCTCCTACAATGAGCAGTTCTTC,CASSHRLAGSYNEQFF
TRBD2,.,TRBJ2-1,15,TRBV6-5,TGTGCCAGCAGATCCCTAGCGGGAGGGCCAGGGGGGCAGTTCTTC,CASRSLAGGPGGQFF
.,.,TRBJ2-1,13,TRBV19,TGTGCCAGTAGTATGGGGACTCGGGATGAGCAGTTCTTC,CASSMGTRDEQFF
TRBD2,.,TRBJ2-2,14,TRBV28,TGTGCCAGCAGTTCCGCGGGAGAGGGCGGGGAGCTGTTTTTT,CASSSAGEGGELFF
TRBD1,once,TRBJ2-7,13,TRBV10-3,TGTGCCATCGCCGGGACAGGGATCTACGAGCAGTACTTC,CAIAGTGIYEQYF
TRBD2,few,TRBJ2-3,16,TRBV4-1,TGCGCCAGCAGCCAAGGCGGGACTAGCGGCACAGATACGCAGTATTTT,CASSQGGTSGTDTQYF
TRBD1,once,TRBJ2-3,16,TRBV2,TGTGCCAGCAGTGATATTGGCGGACAGGGGTTTAATACGCAGTATTTT,CASSDIGGQGFNTQYF
TRBD2,.,TRBJ2-5,19,TRBV9,TGTGCCAGCAGCTCCCGGGGACTAGCGGGAGGTTCCCGGTGGGAGACCCAGTACTTC,CASSSRGLAGGSRWETQYF
.,.,TRBJ2-1,13,TRBV5-1,TGCGCCAGCAGCTTCGCTCCAACTAATGAGCAGTTCTTC,CASSFAPTNEQFF
.,.,TRBJ2-1,15,TRBV5-1,TGCGCCAGCAGCTTGGGGGGAGGACAGGTTTATGAGCAGTTCTTC,CASSLGGGQVYEQFF
TRBD2,.,TRBJ2-1,13,TRBV7-9,TGTGCCAGCCAGGGACTAGCGTACAATGAGCAGTTCTTC,CASQGLAYNEQFF
TRBD1,.,TRBJ2-1,16,TRBV10-1,TGCGCCAGCAGTCCTCGGACAGGGAGCACCTACAATGAGCAGTTCTTC,CASSPRTGSTYNEQFF
.,few,TRBJ1-2,13,TRBV5-4,TGTGCCAGCAGCTTGGAACGGAACTATGGCTACACCTTC,CASSLERNYGYTF
TRBD2,.,TRBJ2-5,15,TRBV29-1,TGCAGCGTGACGGGGGCTAGCGGGGCCCAAGAGACCCAGTACTTC,CSVTGASGAQETQYF
TRBD2,.,TRBJ2-1,18,TRBV9,TGTGCCAGCAGCGTAGGGACTAGCGGGGACCTTGGACAGGAAGAGCAGTTCTTC,CASSVGTSGDLGQEEQFF
.,once,TRBJ2-1,13,TRBV2,TGTGCCAGCAGTGAAGCCGGGTACGATGAGCAGTTCTTC,CASSEAGYDEQFF
.,.,TRBJ2-1,14,TRBV19,TGTGCCAGTAGTATAGCAGGGATAAGCAATGAGCAGTTCTTC,CASSIAGISNEQFF
.,.,TRBJ2-7,14,TRBV10-3,TGTGCCATCAGCACGGGACTTACACTCTACGAGCAGTACTTC,CAISTGLTLYEQYF
TRBD1,.,TRBJ1-2,13,TRBV27,TGTGCCAGCAGTTTAGGACAGGCCTATGGCTACACCTTC,CASSLGQAYGYTF
TRBD1,.,TRBJ1-2,12,TRBV10-3,TGTGCCATCAGGGGACAGAACTATGGCTACACCTTC,CAIRGQNYGYTF
.,.,TRBJ2-1,13,TRBV9,TGTGCCAGCAGCGAGACTTCCTACAATGAGCAGTTCTTC,CASSETSYNEQFF
.,.,TRBJ1-2,15,TRBV7-9,TGTGCCAGCAGCTTAGCGAAGCAGGGGCACTATGGCTACACCTTC,CASSLAKQGHYGYTF
.,.,TRBJ2-1,12,TRBV7-2,TGTGCCAGCAGCTTAGGGGGCCATGAGCAGTTCTTC,CASSLGGHEQFF
.,.,TRBJ2-1,14,TRBV5-1,TGCGCCAGCAGCTTCGAAGGGGACTACAATGAGCAGTTCTTC,CASSFEGDYNEQFF
.,.,TRBJ1-5,14,TRBV7-2,TGTGCCAGCAGCTTAGTTCAGGGAAATCAGCCCCAGCATTTT,CASSLVQGNQPQHF